The T cell receptor (beta chain) described here comes from a study of blood T cell repertoires in COVID-19. The protocol was immunoSEQ multiplex PCR, while the TCRdb copy is restricted to in-frame clones and leaves out a portion. The data contain roughly 210,000 clones, roughly 80% of them singletons. This TCR was sampled from an elderly woman with COVID-19, enrolled during active disease. Material: peripheral blood.

The CDR3 nucleotides are TGTGCCAGCAGCCAAGCGAGCGGCCGAGAGACCCAGTACTTC. It yields the protein CASSQASGRETQYF. The chain has TRBV3-1 (or the pseudogene TRBV3-2) and TRBJ2-5; possibly TRBD2 for D (5 bases). In germline, CDR1 is LGHDT, CDR2 YNNKEL (reference sequence). The CDR3 sequence is 14 residues long. The V end lost 1 base, the J end lost 4 bases, and 10 bases lay between the germline ends.